The next 12 T cell receptor beta chains were all read from a single sample in a study of blood T cell repertoires in COVID-19. Here immunoSEQ multiplex PCR was the method, and the copy in TCRdb shows in-frame clones only, minus some. The sample lists under 170,000 clones; 80% to 90% were seen once. What was sequenced was peripheral blood. The receptors come from a man between 65 and 85 years old with acute or convalescent COVID-19.

V and J are TRBV11-1 and TRBJ2-1; 9 bases match TRBD1. The V segment lost 2 bases and the J segment 9 bases; nucleotides outside the gene matches: 8. Germline CDR1 reads SGHAT; CDR2 reads FQDESV (reference sequence). CDR3 length: 15 residues. This chain's CDR3 is CASSLRGQGLGEQFF. For the CDR3, the DNA is TGTGCCAGCAGCTTAAGGGGACAGGGTTTAGGTGAGCAGTTCTTC.

The chain recombines TRBV19 with TRBJ2-1, with 11 bases matching TRBD2. Unmatched junction bases numbered 4, after V lost 5 bases and J lost 1 base. CDR1 is LNHDA, CDR2 SQIVND, per germline (reference sequence). The CDR3 length is 16 residues. This chain's CDR3 is CASSDVAGGSYNEQFF. The CDR3 DNA reads as TGTGCCAGTAGTGACGTAGCGGGAGGGTCCTACAATGAGCAGTTCTTC.

The V call is TRBV5-1, the J call TRBJ2-4; the D gene could be TRBD1 or TRBD2 (5 bases each). CDR1 SGHRS and CDR2 YFSETQ come from the germline V gene. The ends were cut back, 4 bases at V and 9 bases at J, with 20 bases in the middle. The CDR3 is made up of 15 amino acids. Written as DNA, the CDR3 is TGCGCCAGCAGCCTGGGAGACAGATCTAGTGGCATTCAGTACTTC. Translating it yields CASSLGDRSSGIQYF.

CDR3: CATGTSGSVKQFF. Written as DNA, the CDR3 is TGTGCCACCGGGACTAGCGGGAGTGTAAAGCAGTTCTTC. The chain combines TRBV19 with TRBJ2-1; 14 nucleotides agree with TRBD2. This CDR3 is built from 13 residues. Trimming took 10 bases from V and 11 from J; bases not matched to a gene: 7. Germline V lookup: CDR1 LNHDA, CDR2 SQIVND (reference sequence).

This clone was counted between two and nine times. This chain uses TRBV7-2 with TRBJ2-6, with 11 bases lining up with TRBD1. Germline lookup yields CDR1 SGHTA and CDR2 FQGNSA. The CDR3 spans 20 residues. J gave up 2 bases and V 0 bases, and 9 bases lay outside the gene matches. The CDR3 here is CASSLALGGQGVPGANVLTF. The CDR3 bases are TGTGCCAGCAGCTTAGCCCTAGGGGGACAGGGGGTCCCTGGGGCCAACGTCCTGACTTTC.

This rearrangement joins TRBV4-1 to TRBJ1-5; D call uncertain. The CDR3 covers 15 residues. Germline CDR1 is MGHRA and CDR2 is YSYEKL. V dropped 1 base and J dropped 4 bases, with 11 bases sitting between them. In DNA, the CDR3 is TGCGCCAGCAGCCAAGCGCCTTCTAGTAATCAGCCCCAGCATTTT. Translating gives CASSQAPSSNQPQHF.

This chain links TRBV18 with TRBJ2-3; 10 bases agree with TRBD1. The CDR3 contains 17 residues. After removal of 3 bases from V and 0 bases from J, the junction contained 6 bases not matched to a gene. Germline assignment: CDR1 KGHSH and CDR2 LQKENI. CDR3 sequence reads: CASSPRDRGISTDTQYF. CDR3 coding DNA: TGTGCCAGCTCACCCCGGGACAGGGGAATTAGCACAGATACGCAGTATTTT.

The chain recombines TRBV6-2 or TRBV6-3 with TRBJ1-5; D possibly corresponds to TRBD1 (6 bases). Trimming removed 4 bases from V and 6 bases from J, with 7 bases in between. The CDR3 covers 12 residues. The germline CDR1 and CDR2 sequences are MNHEY and SVGEGT. The CDR3 sequence is CASSWGRQPQHF. CDR3 nucleotide sequence: TGTGCCAGCAGTTGGGGGCGTCAGCCCCAGCATTTT.

V usage is TRBV9 and J usage is TRBJ2-3; the match to TRBD1 covers 7 bases. CDR1 is SGDLS and CDR2 is YYNGEE in the germline V gene. The junction had 4 bases not matched to a gene; V was cut back by 3 bases and J by 3 bases. The CDR3 spans 14 residues. The CDR3 region has the DNA TGTGCCAGCAGCGCCAGGGGACAGACAGATACGCAGTATTTT. It encodes CASSARGQTDTQYF. Based on the CDR3 plus reference TRBV9 and TRBJ2-3, the full variable domain is DSGVTQTPKHLITATGQRVTLRCSPRSGDLSVYWYQQSLDQGLQFLIQYYNGEERAKGNILERFSAQQFPDLHSELNLSSLELGDSALYFCASSARGQTDTQYFGPGTRLTVL.

This chain joins TRBV27 and TRBJ1-5, with no clear D. CDR1 MNHEY and CDR2 SMNVEV come from the germline V gene (reference sequence). V was shortened by 5 bases and J by 0 bases, with 8 bases between the two germline ends. The CDR3 is made up of 14 amino acids. The CDR3 is CASSPGRSNQPQHF. The CDR3 DNA reads as TGTGCCAGCAGTCCAGGTCGTAGCAATCAGCCCCAGCATTTT.

The genes are TRBV5-6 and TRBJ1-5, with 8 bases fitting TRBD1. Trimming at V came to 4 bases and at J to 4 bases, leaving 7 bases not matched to a gene. CDR1 is SGHDT and CDR2 is YYEEEE in the germline V gene. The CDR3 runs 15 residues. CDR3 protein: CASSTTGEGNQPQHF. In DNA, the CDR3 is TGTGCCAGCAGCACGACAGGGGAGGGGAATCAGCCCCAGCATTTT.

This clone occurred a few times. This sequence joins TRBV20-1 and TRBJ2-1, with 7 bases fitting TRBD2. With V trimmed by 3 bases and J by 4 bases, 6 bases remained unmatched. CDR1 DFQATT and CDR2 SNEGSKA come from the germline V gene (reference sequence). This CDR3 has 14 amino acids. The CDR3 reads CSASGTKAYNEQFF. CDR3 nucleotide sequence: TGCAGTGCTAGTGGGACTAAGGCTTACAATGAGCAGTTCTTC.